The clone carrying this T cell receptor (beta chain) was seen more than once but under ten times. This sample is drawn from a study of blood T cell repertoires in COVID-19. Overall study: T cells, B-cell-depleted T cells, or PBMCs provided the cDNA or gDNA that served as material.

The method was immunoSEQ multiplex PCR; TCRdb's version includes in-frame clones alone and lacks a portion of them. The data hold under 85,000 clones, with roughly four fifths observed a single time. This TCR came from a human donor in a cohort sampled during active COVID-19. Sequenced: peripheral blood.

The CDR3 loop reads CASSYGGRPAGNTIYF. In DNA, the CDR3 is TGTGCCAGCAGTTACGGTGGCAGGCCGGCGGGAAACACCATATATTTT. The chain employs TRBV6-2 or TRBV6-3 and TRBJ1-3, with no clear D. The CDR3 covers 16 residues. Germline CDR1 MNHEY, CDR2 SVGEGT. Trimming removed 2 bases from V and 4 bases from J, with 15 bases in between.